This entry lists 31 T cell receptor beta chains sequenced from one sample in a study of T cells in Graves' hyperthyroidism and ophthalmopathy. Amplification of TCR beta CDR3 regions was performed using RNA transcripts as template. First-round RT-PCR with HTBI primers amplified the TCR CDR3 region. TCRdb reprocessed the multiplex PCR reads via MiXCR and lists one record per CDR3 protein. The sample includes hundreds of thousands of distinct CDR3 sequences, less than 25% of them seen just once. The sequenced material came from blood. These receptors were taken from a man younger than 45 with Graves' ophthalmopathy.

This sequence joins TRBV12-3 or TRBV12-4 and TRBJ2-1, with a possible D match to TRBD1 (5 bases). This CDR3 has 14 residues. V was cut by 5 bases and J by 6 bases, with 14 bases left in between. The CDR3: CASSVRENSNEQFF. CDR3 bases: TGTGCCAGCAGTGTCAGGGAAAACTCCAATGAGCAGTTCTTC.

This clonotype was picked up many times. The V and J genes are TRBV5-1 and TRBJ2-1; 8 nucleotides agree with TRBD2. V lost 2 bases, J lost 8 bases, and 6 bases stayed unmatched. The CDR3 runs to 14 residues. The germline V gene encodes CDR1 SGHRS and CDR2 YFSETQ. CDR3 in DNA: TGCGCCAGCAGCTTACGGACTAGCAGCGATGAGCAGTTCTTC. Its translation is CASSLRTSSDEQFF.

This clonotype was seen repeatedly, ten times or more. The J gene is TRBJ1-1, the V gene TRBV11-2; D is possibly TRBD1 (5 bases). V was cut by 1 base and J by 8 bases, with 17 bases left in between. The CDR3 is made up of 15 amino acids. The germline CDR1 and CDR2 sequences are SGHAT and FQNNGV. CDR3 in amino acids: CASSLVGGSGVEAFF. The CDR3, as DNA: TGTGCCAGCAGCTTAGTGGGGGGAAGCGGTGTGGAAGCTTTCTTT. Supplemented by reference TRBV11-2 and TRBJ1-1, the full variable domain reads EAGVAQSPRYKIIEKRQSVAFWCNPISGHATLYWYQQILGQGPKLLIQFQNNGVVDDSQLPKDRFSAERLKGVDSTLKIQPAKLEDSAVYLCASSLVGGSGVEAFFGQGTRLTVV.

This clonotype was seen many times. The chain joins TRBV2 to TRBJ1-5; 8 bases match TRBD1. The germline CDR1 and CDR2 sequences are SNHLY and FYNNEI. This CDR3 is built from 17 residues. V gave up 0 bases and J gave up 6 bases; unmatched junction bases: 10. This CDR3 is CASSEALRDRGGQPQHF. In DNA form, the CDR3 reads TGTGCCAGCAGTGAAGCGCTTCGAGACAGGGGCGGTCAGCCCCAGCATTTT.

On this clonotype: Just one base apart from a much larger clone, this may be a read error. The rearrangement joins TRBV3-1 to TRBJ1-1; D possibly corresponds to TRBD1 (5 bases). CDR1 and CDR2 (germline): LGHDT, YNNKEL (reference sequence). CDR3 length equals 16 residues. The CDR3 coding sequence is TGTGTCAGCAGCCAAACATCAGGGCCAGCGAACACTGAAGCTTTCTTT. Translation: CVSSQTSGPANTEAFF.

This clonotype occurred many times. This chain links TRBV5-1 with TRBJ2-7; 7 nucleotides align to TRBD1. This CDR3 region has 15 residues. Germline CDR1 and CDR2: SGHRS and YFSETQ. V lost 0 bases and J lost 7; bases outside the gene matches: 10. The CDR3 DNA sequence: TGCGCCAGCAGCTTGGGAGAAGGGGGCGTAGAGGAGCAGTACTTC. This gives the protein CASSLGEGGVEEQYF.

The sample holds a few counts of this clonotype. V is TRBV5-5 and J is TRBJ2-5, with TRBD1 matching 9 bases. V lost 5 bases, J lost 2 bases, and 10 bases stayed unmatched. Per germline, CDR1 SGHKS and CDR2 YYEKEE (reference sequence). The CDR3 length is 16 residues. The chain's CDR3 is CASSASWDRAQETQYF. CDR3 bases: TGTGCCAGCAGTGCAAGCTGGGACAGGGCTCAAGAGACCCAGTACTTC.

The chain recombines TRBV7-9 with TRBJ1-2; D uncertain. Germline-derived CDR1 and CDR2 are SEHNR and FQNEAQ (reference sequence). The CDR3 is 12 residues long. Trimming shortened V by 5 bases and J by 5 bases, and 9 bases separated the two germline ends. This CDR3 reads CASSNRVYGYTF. CDR3 sequence (DNA): TGTGCCAGCAGCAACCGTGTGTATGGCTACACCTTC.

The gene calls are TRBV6-2 or TRBV6-3 and TRBJ2-1; 8 bases are a match to TRBD2. CDR3 length: 19 amino acids. Trimming took 1 base from V and 3 from J; bases not matched to a gene: 14. CDR1 is MNHEY, CDR2 SVGEGT, per germline. CDR3 coding DNA: TGTGCCAGCAGTTACTTAAGCGGGAGAGGTTCCCTGGGCTACAATGAGCAGTTCTTC. This encodes CASSYLSGRGSLGYNEQFF.

This clonotype was seen ten or more times. The CDR3 is CASSLRALENEQYF. The CDR3 DNA reads as TGTGCCAGCAGTTTGAGGGCTTTAGAGAACGAGCAGTACTTC. The chain is built from TRBV28 and TRBJ2-7, with D possibly TRBD2 on 5 matching bases. The CDR3 sequence is 14 residues long. The V and J ends lost 3 bases and 5 bases respectively, with 14 bases between them. The germline V gene has CDR1 MDHEN and CDR2 SYDVKM.

In this sample, this clonotype turned up many times. The chain links TRBV12-3 or TRBV12-4 to TRBJ2-2; a possible D gene is TRBD2 (5 bases). This CDR3 is built from 17 residues. Trimming pared 6 bases from V and 4 bases from J, leaving 21 bases between. The CDR3 spells CASSHPGGGWGTGELFF. CDR3 DNA sequence: TGTGCCAGCAGCCATCCCGGTGGCGGGTGGGGCACCGGGGAGCTGTTTTTT.

The rearrangement joins TRBV6-1 to TRBJ2-3, with TRBD2 matching 12 bases. The CDR3 has 16 amino acids. V shed 5 bases and J 4 bases; nucleotides not matched to a gene: 7. Germline CDR1 is MNHNS and CDR2 is SASEGT. CDR3 protein: CASSQRLAGESDTQYF. The CDR3 DNA is TGTGCCAGCAGTCAAAGACTAGCGGGAGAGTCAGATACGCAGTATTTT.

The chain couples TRBV20-1 to TRBJ2-3; 8 nucleotides align to TRBD1. Looked up from germline, CDR1 is DFQATT and CDR2 is SNEGSKA (reference sequence). There are 15 residues in the CDR3. CDR3 loop: CSGDRWRGSTDTQYF. The CDR3, as DNA: TGCAGCGGGGACAGGTGGAGGGGGTCCACAGATACGCAGTATTTT.

The rearrangement links TRBV7-6 to TRBJ1-5; D is uncertain. This CDR3 region has 15 residues. The ends were cut back, 0 bases at V and 1 base at J, with 7 bases in the middle. Germline lookup yields CDR1 SGHVS and CDR2 FNYEAQ. CDR3 sequence (DNA): TGTGCCAGCAGCTTAGCGGCGGGGAGCAATCAGCCCCAGCATTTT. It codes for CASSLAAGSNQPQHF.

This clonotype was seen only a few times. The chain couples TRBV6-2 or TRBV6-3 to TRBJ2-2, with TRBD2 identical over 10 bases. This CDR3 comprises 16 residues. The ends lost 5 bases at V and 3 bases at J; junction bases unmatched: 6. Germline CDR1 and CDR2: MNHEY and SVGEGT. CDR3 protein: CASSPGLAAYTGELFF. CDR3 DNA sequence: TGTGCCAGCAGTCCTGGACTAGCGGCTTACACCGGGGAGCTGTTTTTT.

This clonotype has a handful of counts. This chain links TRBV11-2 with TRBJ1-3, with D hard to call. The length of the CDR3 is 13 residues. Trimming left V 1 base short and J 4 bases short, with 5 bases between. Germline-derived CDR1 and CDR2 are SGHAT and FQNNGV. The CDR3 DNA follows: TGTGCCAGCAGCTTAGGGTGGGGAAACACCATATATTTT. It is translated as CASSLGWGNTIYF.

A few counts support this clonotype. This chain uses TRBV9 with TRBJ2-7, with 8 nucleotides matching TRBD1. The germline CDR1 and CDR2 sequences are SGDLS and YYNGEE. V trimming: 0 bases; J trimming: 4 bases; junction bases outside the gene matches: 6. CDR3 size: 15 residues. The DNA for the CDR3 is TGTGCCAGCAGCGTAGGCGACAGGGGAATTTACGAGCAGTACTTC. Translating it yields CASSVGDRGIYEQYF.

V and J are TRBV6-1 and TRBJ2-1; D is possibly TRBD1 (6 bases). CDR3 length: 17 amino acids. From germline, CDR1 is MNHNS and CDR2 SASEGT. The V end was cut by 2 bases, the J end by 3 bases, with 17 bases between. CDR3 sequence (DNA): TGTGCCAGCAGTGAACCCAGGCGGACAGCGCTCTACAATGAGCAGTTCTTC. The encoded protein is CASSEPRRTALYNEQFF.

On this clonotype itself: Just one base apart from a much larger clone, this may be a read error. The genes are TRBV27 and TRBJ2-7, with 9 bases that match TRBD1. Germline trimming cut 4 bases from V and 3 bases from J; bases unmatched to any gene: 13. This CDR3 is 17 amino acids long. CDR1 MNHEY and CDR2 SMNVEV come from the germline V gene (reference sequence). The CDR3 coding sequence is TGTGCCAGCAGTTCATGGGGTCAACGGGACAGGGTCTACGAGCAGTACTTC. It yields the protein CASSSWGQRDRVYEQYF.

The gene calls are TRBV7-9 and TRBJ1-1, with D tentatively TRBD1 (5 bases). Germline V gene sequence: CDR1 SEHNR, CDR2 FQNEAQ (reference sequence). There are 14 residues in the CDR3. Trimming took off 3 bases at V and 0 bases at J, with 8 bases between the two ends. Written as DNA, the CDR3 is TGTGCCAGCAGCTTTGACAGCCTGAACACTGAAGCTTTCTTT. This translates into CASSFDSLNTEAFF.

This clonotype was observed a few times. The rearrangement joins TRBV6-6 to TRBJ2-3, with 7 bases lining up with TRBD2. V gave up 2 bases and J gave up 3 bases; unmatched junction bases: 11. In germline, CDR1 is MNHNY, CDR2 SVGAGI (reference sequence). The CDR3 covers 17 residues. In DNA, the CDR3 is TGTGCCAGCAGTTACGGGCTAGCGGCCGCCAATACAGATACGCAGTATTTT. Translation gives CASSYGLAAANTDTQYF.

The V and J genes are TRBV29-1 and TRBJ2-3; tentative D call: TRBD1 (6 bases). In germline, CDR1 is SQVTM, CDR2 ANQGSEA. The CDR3 length is 13 residues. With 3 bases removed from V and 3 bases from J, the gap between germline ends came to 10 bases. The CDR3: CSVEWQGTDTQYF. CDR3 in DNA: TGCAGCGTTGAGTGGCAGGGGACAGATACGCAGTATTTT.

This clonotype appeared many times. The gene calls are TRBV30 and TRBJ2-7; D gene uncertain. The CDR3 has 11 residues. With 2 bases removed from V and 3 bases from J, the gap between germline ends came to 5 bases. Germline CDR1 reads GTSNPN; CDR2 reads SVGIG (reference sequence). This chain's CDR3 is CAWSRDYEQYF. The CDR3 bases are TGTGCCTGGAGTAGGGACTACGAGCAGTACTTC.

A note on this clonotype: Given a much more abundant clone one base away, this may be a read error. V usage is TRBV5-4 and J usage is TRBJ2-1; 7 positions agree with TRBD1. Germline V gene lookup returns CDR1 SGHNT and CDR2 YYREEE (reference sequence). This CDR3 has 14 residues. V was pared by 3 bases and J by 5 bases, with 5 bases of the junction left unmatched. CDR3 DNA sequence: TGTGCCAGCAGCTCCCGGGACAGCCACAATGAGCAGTTCTTC. It encodes CASSSRDSHNEQFF.

At least ten counts were recorded for this clonotype. V gene TRBV7-9 combines with J gene TRBJ2-7; 8 bases fit TRBD2. The J segment lost 0 bases and the V segment lost 5 bases, leaving 3 bases of the junction unmatched. Germline V gives CDR1 SEHNR, CDR2 FQNEAQ (reference sequence). The CDR3 contains 14 residues. The CDR3 spells CASSGGRSSYEQYF. CDR3 in DNA: TGTGCCAGCAGCGGCGGGAGGAGCTCCTACGAGCAGTACTTC.

This chain uses TRBV12-3 or TRBV12-4 with TRBJ1-2, with D possibly being TRBD1 (6 bases). V was pared by 3 bases and J by 4 bases, with 12 bases between. This CDR3 contains 14 residues. DNA for the CDR3: TGTGCCAGCAGTTTGTTCCAGGGGACCTATGGCTACACCTTC. It translates to CASSLFQGTYGYTF.

This clonotype occurred a few times. The chain uses TRBV20-1 and TRBJ2-2; 11 bases map to TRBD2. Looked up from germline, CDR1 is DFQATT and CDR2 is SNEGSKA (reference sequence). There are 18 residues in the CDR3. J was trimmed by 2 bases and V by 3 bases; bases with no gene match: 11. The CDR3 here is CSARGGISGRGNTGELFF. CDR3 sequence (DNA): TGCAGTGCTAGGGGGGGAATTAGCGGGAGGGGCAACACCGGGGAGCTGTTTTTT.

The J gene is TRBJ2-3, the V gene TRBV12-3 or TRBV12-4; 7 bases line up with TRBD2. The CDR3 is 15 residues long. The V and J ends lost 3 bases and 2 bases, in that order; junction bases with no gene match: 5. The CDR3: CASSFSGIDTDTQYF. The CDR3 bases are TGTGCCAGCAGTTTCAGCGGGATAGACACAGATACGCAGTATTTT.

This clonotype turned up a few times. The chain couples TRBV27 to TRBJ2-5, with D maybe TRBD2 (6 bases). This CDR3 has 13 amino acids. Trimming shortened V by 6 bases and J by 6 bases, and 14 bases separated the two germline ends. CDR1 is MNHEY and CDR2 is SMNVEV in the germline V gene (reference sequence). As DNA, the CDR3 is TGTGCCAGCAGACCTTTGGGGGGAAAGACCCAGTACTTC. Residues: CASRPLGGKTQYF.

The chain links TRBV18 to TRBJ1-1; the D gene is possibly TRBD1 (5 bases). Trimming cost V 4 bases and J 11 bases, with 17 bases left between them. Germline CDR1 reads KGHSH; CDR2 reads LQKENI. This CDR3 has 13 residues. DNA of the CDR3: TGTGCCAGCTCACTTCAAGAAGGGGAATTCGCTTTCTTT. Translation: CASSLQEGEFAFF.

The chain recombines TRBV2 with TRBJ1-6, with D unresolved. Trimming removed 3 bases from V and 8 bases from J, with 11 bases in between. The germline CDR1 and CDR2 sequences are SNHLY and FYNNEI. There are 14 residues in the CDR3. The CDR3 reads CASSENRIDSPLHF. The CDR3 DNA is TGTGCCAGCAGTGAGAACCGGATTGATTCACCCCTCCACTTT.